This T cell receptor (beta chain) was observed in a study of long-term antiretroviral therapy in people with HIV. In the study overall: When the earliest samples were collected, ART was typically delayed until CD4 counts fell. Study observations and caveats: Against controls, HIV repertoires showed narrower ranges of CDR3 length.

An immunoSEQ assay, version v3.0, was performed at survey level. Using immunoSEQ multiplex PCR, the repertoire was profiled, and TCRdb retains in-frame clones only, with some absent. The table shows 15,000 or so clones, with around four fifths occurring only once. This clone was recorded a few times. Its target is not known. At minimum, one pre-ART and two post-ART PBMC samples were obtained from each donor. In the United States, treatment was given to all participants with HIV. V was trimmed by 1 base and J by 2 bases, leaving 8 bases between them. The germline gives CDR1 SEHNR, CDR2 FQNEAQ (reference sequence). The CDR3 spans 14 residues.

The V and J genes are TRBV7-9 and TRBJ1-1; D perhaps matches TRBD1 (5 bases). This TCR derives from a woman in her forties with HIV. Sequencing was performed on unsorted PBMCs, taken 1.8 years before starting antiretroviral therapy. The DNA for the CDR3 is TGTGCCAGCAGCTTAGGGGGCGTAAACACTGAAGCTTTCTTT. Translating gives CASSLGGVNTEAFF.